This T cell receptor (beta chain) was recovered during a study of OX40 agonist ivuxolimab in advanced cancers. Study details: Males comprised about 84% of the group, whose mean age was approximately 60 years (range 23 to 79). Study outcomes and limitations: Relative to CD4+ cells, CD8+ T cells on average had more expanded clones. Within 6 weeks, CD4+ and CD8+ blood T cells expanded clonally at 0.1 to 3.0 mg/kg.

Worth noting for this clone: What it binds is not known.

Germline trimming cut 2 bases from V and 8 bases from J; bases unmatched to any gene: 11. This CDR3 is 17 amino acids long. Per the germline V gene, CDR1 is MGHRA and CDR2 is YSYEKL. The method was immunoSEQ multiplex PCR; TCRdb's version includes in-frame clones alone and lacks a portion of them. This table has about 52,000 clones, approximately 80% appearing once. The source was CD4+ or CD8+ T cells sorted from blood, collected in a trial of the OX40 agonist ivuxolimab. This clonotype originated in an adult with an advanced solid tumor such as melanoma, head and neck, liver or kidney cancer. The chain joins TRBV4-1 to TRBJ2-1; 11 nucleotides match TRBD2. The CDR3 DNA reads as TGCGCCAGCAGCCAAAGCACTAGCGGGAGTACGTACTATGAGCAGTTCTTC. This sequence encodes CASSQSTSGSTYYEQFF.